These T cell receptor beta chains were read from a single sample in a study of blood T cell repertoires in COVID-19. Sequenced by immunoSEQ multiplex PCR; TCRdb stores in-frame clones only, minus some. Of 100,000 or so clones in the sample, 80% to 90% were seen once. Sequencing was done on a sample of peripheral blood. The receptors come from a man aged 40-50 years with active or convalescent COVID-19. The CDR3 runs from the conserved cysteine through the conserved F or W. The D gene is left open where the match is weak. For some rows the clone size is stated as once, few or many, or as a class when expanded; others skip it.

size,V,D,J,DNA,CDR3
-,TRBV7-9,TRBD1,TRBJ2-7,TGTGCCAGCAGCCCCCCGGGACAGGACTACGAGCAGTACTTC,CASSPPGQDYEQYF
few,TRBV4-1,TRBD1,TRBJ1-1,TGCGCCAGCAAGACAGGGGAGATTATCACTGAAGCTTTCTTT,CASKTGEIITEAFF
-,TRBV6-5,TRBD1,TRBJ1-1,TGTGCCAGCGGACAGGGGATGATCTCTGAAGCTTTCTTT,CASGQGMISEAFF
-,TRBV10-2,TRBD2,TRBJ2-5,TGCGCCAGCAGTGTGGCTAGCGGACGGGAGACCCAGTACTTC,CASSVASGRETQYF
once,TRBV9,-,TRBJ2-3,TGTGCCAGCAGCGTAGATCGGGGGGCAACAGATACGCAGTATTTT,CASSVDRGATDTQYF
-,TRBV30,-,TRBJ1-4,TGTGCCTGGAAACAGGGAGCTTATGAAAAACTGTTTTTT,CAWKQGAYEKLFF
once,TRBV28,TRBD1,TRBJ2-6,TGTGCCAGCAGGGGACAGAGAGGGGCCAACGTCCTGACTTTC,CASRGQRGANVLTF
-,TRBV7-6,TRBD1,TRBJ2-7,TGTGCCAGCAGCTTAGCGGCAGGGGGTAAGGTCGAGCAGTACTTC,CASSLAAGGKVEQYF
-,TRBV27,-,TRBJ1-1,TGTGCCAGCAGTTTATGGCAGGGTAAGGGAGCTTTCTTT,CASSLWQGKGAFF
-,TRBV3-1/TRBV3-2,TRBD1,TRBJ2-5,TGTGCCAGCAAGGGGACAGCCCTCCAAGAGACCCAGTACTTC,CASKGTALQETQYF
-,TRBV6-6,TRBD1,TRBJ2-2,TGTGCCAGCACCCCGTGGGACAGGGGTGGGCCCGGGGAGCTGTTTTTT,CASTPWDRGGPGELFF
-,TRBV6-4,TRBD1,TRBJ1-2,TGTGCCAGCAGTGAGGGACAGGGCGTTAGCTATGGCTACACCTTC,CASSEGQGVSYGYTF
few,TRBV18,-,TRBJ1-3,TGTGCCAGCTCACCCTTGCCCACAGCCCACTCTGGAAACACCATATATTTT,CASSPLPTAHSGNTIYF
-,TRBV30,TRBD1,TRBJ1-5,TGTGCCTGGAGTGTAGGGGGCACTAGCAATCAGCCCCAGCATTTT,CAWSVGGTSNQPQHF
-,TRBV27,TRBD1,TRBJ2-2,TGTGCCAGCAGCCAGAACACAGGGGGGAACACCGGGGAGCTGTTTTTT,CASSQNTGGNTGELFF
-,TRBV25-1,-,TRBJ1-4,TGTGCCAGCAGGCCCCCAGGGACTAATGAAAAACTGTTTTTT,CASRPPGTNEKLFF
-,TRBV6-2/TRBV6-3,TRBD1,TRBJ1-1,TGTGCCAGCAGTAAAAGGACAGGGTACACTGAAGCTTTCTTT,CASSKRTGYTEAFF
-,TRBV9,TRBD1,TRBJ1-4,TGTGCCAGCACCCCGGGACAGTTTAATGAAAAACTGTTTTTT,CASTPGQFNEKLFF
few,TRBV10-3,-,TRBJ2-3,TGTGCCATCAGTGAACACGTCGGGACATCTAGCACAGATACGCAGTATTTT,CAISEHVGTSSTDTQYF
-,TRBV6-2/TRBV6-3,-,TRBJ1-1,TGTGCCAGCAGCAGTGGACAGACGAACACTGAAGCTTTCTTT,CASSSGQTNTEAFF
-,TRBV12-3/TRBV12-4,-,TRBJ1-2,TGTGCCAGCAGTTTAGGGACACTAGGCTACACCTTC,CASSLGTLGYTF
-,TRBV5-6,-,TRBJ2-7,TGTGCCAGCAGCTTGTTTAACTACGAGCAGTACTTC,CASSLFNYEQYF
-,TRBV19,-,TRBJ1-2,TGTGCCAGTAGTATAGGCGGGACCTCCGCGAATGGCTACACCTTC,CASSIGGTSANGYTF
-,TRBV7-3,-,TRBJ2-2,TGTGCCAGCGGGCCGACAGTTTTGAACACCGGGGAGCTGTTTTTT,CASGPTVLNTGELFF
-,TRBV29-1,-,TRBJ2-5,TGCAGCGTTCTTAAAACTGCAGGGGCCCAAGAGACCCAGTACTTC,CSVLKTAGAQETQYF
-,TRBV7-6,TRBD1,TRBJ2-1,TGTGCCAGCAGCTCGTCCGGGACAGGGGGATACAATGAGCAGTTCTTC,CASSSSGTGGYNEQFF
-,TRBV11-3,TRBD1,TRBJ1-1,TGTGCCAGCAGCGGCACAGGGGGGGAAGCTTTCTTT,CASSGTGGEAFF
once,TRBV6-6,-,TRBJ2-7,TGTGCCAGCAGTTACTCGGGGGGGGCGACCTACGAGCAGTACTTC,CASSYSGGATYEQYF
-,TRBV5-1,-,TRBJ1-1,TGCGCCAGCAGCCCTGGGGGGGCGAACACTGAAGCTTTCTTT,CASSPGGANTEAFF
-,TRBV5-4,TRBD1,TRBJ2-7,TGTGCCAGCAGCGTAGGACAGGGCCAAGAGCAGTACTTC,CASSVGQGQEQYF
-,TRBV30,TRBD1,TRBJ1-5,TGTGCCTGGAGTAACAGGGGAAATCAGCCCCAGCATTTT,CAWSNRGNQPQHF
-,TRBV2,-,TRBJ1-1,TGTGCCAGCAGCCCCCGGGGGGGGACTGAAGCTTTCTTT,CASSPRGGTEAFF
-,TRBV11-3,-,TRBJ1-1,TGTGCCAGCAGCTTATCTACGAACACTGAAGCTTTCTTT,CASSLSTNTEAFF
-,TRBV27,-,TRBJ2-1,TGTGCCAGCCTGGGGGGGCAGGGTCCCTCGGGTGAGCAGTTCTTC,CASLGGQGPSGEQFF
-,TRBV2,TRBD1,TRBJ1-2,TGTGCCAGCAGTCTGGGACAGGGGTTGCAAGGCTACACCTTC,CASSLGQGLQGYTF
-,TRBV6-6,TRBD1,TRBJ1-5,TGTGCCAGCAGGGGGGGACAGGGCGGCAATCAGCCCCAGCATTTT,CASRGGQGGNQPQHF
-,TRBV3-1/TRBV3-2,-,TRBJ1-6,TGTGCCAGCAGCCAAGATCTGGGGCGAACCCTCCACTTT,CASSQDLGRTLHF
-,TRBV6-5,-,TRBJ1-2,TGTGCCAGCAGTTACGACAAGGCCCCCTATGGCTACACCTTC,CASSYDKAPYGYTF
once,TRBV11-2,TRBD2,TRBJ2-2,TGTGCCAGCAGCTTAGTTGCGGGGGGGCCTTTCAGGGAGCTGTTTTTT,CASSLVAGGPFRELFF
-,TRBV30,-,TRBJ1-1,TGTGCCTGGAGTGTACAGGCGGTCACTGAAGCTTTCTTT,CAWSVQAVTEAFF
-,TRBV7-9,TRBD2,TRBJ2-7,TGTGCCAGCAGCTTAGCGGGTGGGGGACTAATGCGGAACGAGCAGTACTTC,CASSLAGGGLMRNEQYF
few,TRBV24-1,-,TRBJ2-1,TGTGCCACCAGTGATCGAAGAGCCTCCTACAATGAGCAGTTCTTC,CATSDRRASYNEQFF
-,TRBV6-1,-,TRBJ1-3,TGTGCCAGCAGTGAAGGACAGCTGGTATCTGGAAACACCATATATTTT,CASSEGQLVSGNTIYF
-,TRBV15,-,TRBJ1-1,TGTGCCACCAGCCCGGGTGGGTTGAACACTGAAGCTTTCTTT,CATSPGGLNTEAFF
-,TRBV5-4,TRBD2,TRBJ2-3,TGTGCCAGCAGTAGCGGGGGGGCCGGGGATACGCAGTATTTT,CASSSGGAGDTQYF
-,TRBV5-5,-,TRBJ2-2,TGTGCCAGCAGCTTAAAGGGGACCGGGGAGCTGTTTTTT,CASSLKGTGELFF
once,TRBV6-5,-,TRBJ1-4,TGTGCCAGCAGTTATAGGGCATCAAGGGGTGAAAAACTGTTTTTT,CASSYRASRGEKLFF
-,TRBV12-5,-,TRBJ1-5,TGTGCTAGTGGCCGGGGTAGCAATCAGCCCCAGCATTTT,CASGRGSNQPQHF
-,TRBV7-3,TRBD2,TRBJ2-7,TGTGCCAGCAGCTTAGGAGCGGGATACGAGCAGTACTTC,CASSLGAGYEQYF
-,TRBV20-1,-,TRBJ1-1,TGCAGTGCTAGTTCGCCAGGATTTACTGAAGCTTTCTTT,CSASSPGFTEAFF
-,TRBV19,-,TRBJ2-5,TGTGCCAGTAGCCCTGAGGATCAAGAGACCCAGTACTTC,CASSPEDQETQYF
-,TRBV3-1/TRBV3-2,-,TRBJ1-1,TGTGCCAGCAGCCCCCGGGAGGGGAACACTGAAGCTTTCTTT,CASSPREGNTEAFF
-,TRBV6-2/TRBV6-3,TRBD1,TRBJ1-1,TGTGCCAGCAGTCCCGAACAGGGGTGGAGCACTGAAGCTTTCTTT,CASSPEQGWSTEAFF
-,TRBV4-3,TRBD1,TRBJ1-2,TGCGCCAGCAGCCAAGATCTTGGGACAGGGTCCTATGGCTACACCTTC,CASSQDLGTGSYGYTF